This entry describes one TCR beta chain. This sample stems from a study of blood T cell repertoires in COVID-19. Turning to the study itself: Donors in the United States, Italy and Spain gave samples during acute or convalescent COVID-19.

The method was immunoSEQ multiplex PCR; TCRdb's version includes in-frame clones alone and lacks a portion of them. Here the sample spans fewer than 200,000 clones, roughly nine tenths being singletons. Trimming shortened V by 2 bases and J by 3 bases, and 16 bases separated the two germline ends. This CDR3 region has 16 residues. Germline V CDR1 and CDR2: MGHRA, YSYEKL. This chain links TRBV4-1 with TRBJ2-5; weak D call: TRBD2 (6 bases). The sequenced material came from PBMCs or T cells enriched from blood (not recorded which). The TCR comes from a human donor with acute COVID-19. The donor label of this sample is uncertain. CDR3 DNA sequence: TGCGCCAGCAGCCAATTACCGGGACTGCAAAAAGAGACCCAGTACTTC. It is translated as CASSQLPGLQKETQYF.